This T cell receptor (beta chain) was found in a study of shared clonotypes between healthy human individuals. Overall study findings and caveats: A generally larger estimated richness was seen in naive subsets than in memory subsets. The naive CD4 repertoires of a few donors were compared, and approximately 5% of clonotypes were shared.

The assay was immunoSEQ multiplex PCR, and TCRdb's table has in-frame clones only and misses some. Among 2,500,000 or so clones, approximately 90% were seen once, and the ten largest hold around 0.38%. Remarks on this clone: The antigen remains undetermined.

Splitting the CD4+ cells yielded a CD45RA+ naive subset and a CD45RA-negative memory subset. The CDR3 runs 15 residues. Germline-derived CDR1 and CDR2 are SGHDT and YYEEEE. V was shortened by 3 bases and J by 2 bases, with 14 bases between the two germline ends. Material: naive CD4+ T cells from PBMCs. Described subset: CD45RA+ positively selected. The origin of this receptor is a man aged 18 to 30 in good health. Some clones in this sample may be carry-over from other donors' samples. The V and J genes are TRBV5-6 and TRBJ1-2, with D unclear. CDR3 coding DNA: TGTGCCAGCAGCTCGATCTGGCGAACGAACTATGGCTACACCTTC. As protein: CASSSIWRTNYGYTF.